These 24 T cell receptor beta chains came from one sample sequenced in a study of shared clonotypes between healthy human individuals. The method was immunoSEQ multiplex PCR; TCRdb's version includes in-frame clones alone and lacks a portion of them. The sample records hundreds of thousands of clones, roughly 96% being singletons. CD45RO-negative, CCR7-selected cells formed the naive CD8 fraction, which excluded terminally differentiated effector memory CD45RA+ cells. The specimen was naive CD8+ T cells sorted from blood. These receptors all come from a woman aged 25 to 39 in good health.

This clone has a single count. The chain recombines TRBV19 with TRBJ2-5, with D maybe TRBD2 (5 bases). The CDR3 runs 13 residues. Germline CDR1 reads LNHDA; CDR2 reads SQIVND (reference sequence). The V and J ends lost 0 bases and 11 bases respectively, with 13 bases between them. The CDR3 nucleotides read TGTGCCAGTAGTATAGATCTCGGAGCGGAGCAGTACTTC. Its protein is CASSIDLGAEQYF. Using reference TRBV19 and TRBJ2-5 for the parts outside the CDR3, the full variable domain is DGGITQSPKYLFRKEGQNVTLSCEQNLNHDAMYWYRQDPGQGLRLIYYSQIVNDFQKGDIAEGYSVSREKKESFPLTVTSAQKNPTAFYLCASSIDLGAEQYFGPGTRLLVL.

The V and J genes are TRBV28 and TRBJ2-1; D may correspond to TRBD1 or TRBD2 (7 bases each). In germline, CDR1 is MDHEN, CDR2 SYDVKM. V lost 10 bases and J 3 bases, leaving 16 bases between the germline ends. The CDR3 has 14 amino acids. The CDR3 DNA follows: TGTGCCACCCAGGGAGGGGGCCACTACAATGAGCAGTTCTTC. Translating gives CATQGGGHYNEQFF.

V is TRBV28 and J is TRBJ2-1; 9 positions match TRBD2. Trimming took 7 bases from V and 8 from J; bases not matched to a gene: 6. Germline CDR1 and CDR2: MDHEN and SYDVKM. The CDR3 covers 13 residues. CDR3 amino acids: CASNIAGVDEQFF. CDR3 DNA: TGTGCCAGCAACATAGCGGGAGTGGATGAGCAGTTCTTC.

The chain links TRBV11-2 to TRBJ2-6; no clear D gene. V lost 1 base to trimming and J lost 2 bases, with 3 bases between them. Germline loops: CDR1 SGHAT, CDR2 FQNNGV. CDR3 length: 14 residues. CDR3 nucleotide sequence: TGTGCCAGCAGCTTAGGGGCTGGGGCCAACGTCCTGACTTTC. This translates into CASSLGAGANVLTF.

This clone has only one observation. The J gene is TRBJ2-3, the V gene TRBV7-2; D gene ambiguous. The CDR3 length is 13 residues. Germline CDR1 SGHTA, CDR2 FQGNSA. V dropped 6 bases and J dropped 1 base, with 8 bases sitting between them. CDR3 nucleotides: TGTGCCAGCAGGCACTCCGGCACAGATACGCAGTATTTT. This encodes CASRHSGTDTQYF.

V is TRBV6-6 and J is TRBJ2-3; D not resolved. In germline, CDR1 is MNHNY, CDR2 SVGAGI (reference sequence). The V and J ends lost 5 bases and 0 bases respectively, with 9 bases between them. The CDR3 runs 14 residues. The CDR3 loop is CASSLAASTDTQYF. Here the CDR3 DNA reads TGTGCCAGCAGTCTGGCCGCTAGCACAGATACGCAGTATTTT.

V gene TRBV2 combines with J gene TRBJ2-5; D perhaps matches TRBD1 (6 bases). Germline CDR1 reads SNHLY; CDR2 reads FYNNEI. This CDR3 has 14 residues. V lost 6 bases to trimming and J lost 5 bases, with 16 bases between them. CDR3 region: CASRTKRDRETQYF. The CDR3 nucleotides read TGTGCCAGCAGGACTAAGAGAGACAGGGAGACCCAGTACTTC.

This chain connects TRBV11-2 to TRBJ2-1; 13 bases are a match to TRBD2. CDR1 SGHAT and CDR2 FQNNGV come from the germline V gene. J gave up 8 bases and V 1 base, and 5 bases lay outside the gene matches. This CDR3 comprises 16 residues. Here the CDR3 DNA reads TGTGCCAGCAGCTTAGTACTAGCGGGAGGGCCAGATGAGCAGTTCTTC. This encodes CASSLVLAGGPDEQFF.

The gene calls are TRBV30 and TRBJ1-4; D remains unclear. The CDR3 runs to 13 residues. The germline CDR1 and CDR2 sequences are GTSNPN and SVGIG (reference sequence). The V and J ends lost 2 bases and 0 bases respectively, with 4 bases between them. CDR3 region: CAWSRSTNEKLFF. The CDR3 coding sequence is TGTGCCTGGAGTAGGTCAACTAATGAAAAACTGTTTTTT.

CDR3 region: CASSQDPYQHEQFF. CDR3 DNA sequence: TGCGCCAGCAGCCAAGACCCCTACCAACATGAGCAGTTCTTC. The chain couples TRBV4-1 to TRBJ2-1; D unresolved. The CDR3 is 14 residues long. Per germline, CDR1 MGHRA and CDR2 YSYEKL. V was trimmed by 0 bases and J by 8 bases, leaving 11 bases between them.

The V and J genes are TRBV11-2 and TRBJ2-3; 10 bases line up with TRBD2. CDR3 length: 15 amino acids. The junction had 7 bases not matched to a gene; V was cut back by 4 bases and J by 6 bases. Germline CDR1 and CDR2: SGHAT and FQNNGV. CDR3 sequence reads: CASSYSGRAGDTQYF. Here the CDR3 DNA reads TGTGCCAGCAGCTACAGCGGGAGGGCTGGGGATACGCAGTATTTT.

This chain connects TRBV4-1 to TRBJ2-1, with D unresolved. This CDR3 region has 13 residues. Looked up from germline, CDR1 is MGHRA and CDR2 is YSYEKL. Trimming cost V 1 base and J 4 bases, with 5 bases left between them. In DNA form, the CDR3 reads TGCGCCAGCAGCCAAGTGGGGTACAATGAGCAGTTCTTC. Translated: CASSQVGYNEQFF.

The rearrangement links TRBV5-1 to TRBJ2-1; TRBD2 matches 8 bases. Trimming removed 4 bases from V and 6 bases from J; junction bases left unmatched: 9. Germline values: CDR1 SGHRS, CDR2 YFSETQ. The CDR3 contains 15 residues. CDR3 loop: CASSDPGTRGNEQFF. The CDR3 DNA reads TGCGCCAGCAGCGATCCCGGGACTAGGGGCAATGAGCAGTTCTTC.

The rearrangement links TRBV7-6 to TRBJ2-1; TRBD1 aligns across 9 bases. CDR1 and CDR2 (germline): SGHVS, FNYEAQ. With 4 bases clipped from V and 9 bases from J, the junction kept 7 bases outside the gene matches. This CDR3 spans 14 amino acids. CDR3 nucleotide sequence: TGTGCCAGCAGCTGGACAGGGGAGAGGAGTGAGCAGTTCTTC. Protein product: CASSWTGERSEQFF.

The chain couples TRBV27 to TRBJ2-7; TRBD1 matches at 7 bases. The length of the CDR3 is 13 residues. Germline CDR1 reads MNHEY; CDR2 reads SMNVEV (reference sequence). The trim removed 5 bases at V and 6 bases at J, leaving 7 bases unmatched. The CDR3 region has the DNA TGTGCCAGCAGTGCTCAGACAGGGCGCGAGCAGTACTTC. Translating gives CASSAQTGREQYF.

This chain uses TRBV15 with TRBJ1-4; D remains unclear. V was shortened by 2 bases and J by 6 bases, with 10 bases between the two germline ends. Germline V gene data show CDR1 as LNHNV and CDR2 as YYDKDF (reference sequence). The CDR3 runs to 14 residues. This CDR3 reads CATSRPARYEKLFF. Written as DNA, the CDR3 is TGTGCCACCAGCAGACCGGCGAGGTATGAAAAACTGTTTTTT.

The V and J genes are TRBV27 and TRBJ2-7; possibly TRBD1 for D (5 bases). V was shortened by 7 bases and J by 4 bases, with 20 bases between the two germline ends. CDR1 and CDR2 from the germline V gene are MNHEY and SMNVEV (reference sequence). The CDR3 has 15 residues. The CDR3 spells CASTSWGQGSYEQYF. CDR3 nucleotide sequence: TGTGCCAGCACTTCTTGGGGTCAGGGTTCTTACGAGCAGTACTTC.

Only one count was recorded for this clone. This rearrangement joins TRBV30 to TRBJ2-7; D not certain. Looked up from germline, CDR1 is GTSNPN and CDR2 is SVGIG (reference sequence). The CDR3 runs 13 residues. V lost 0 bases, J lost 5 bases, and 11 bases lay in between. The CDR3 nucleotides read TGTGCCTGGAGTGTAAGTAGGCGGAACGAGCAGTACTTC. Translation: CAWSVSRRNEQYF.

The V and J genes are TRBV6-1 and TRBJ2-3, with 8 bases fitting TRBD2. The trim removed 0 bases at V and 4 bases at J, leaving 6 bases unmatched. The CDR3 runs to 16 residues. Looked up from germline, CDR1 is MNHNS and CDR2 is SASEGT. The CDR3, as DNA: TGTGCCAGCAGTGAAGCGGCGGGAGGATGGGCAGATACGCAGTATTTT. It is translated as CASSEAAGGWADTQYF.

V usage is TRBV2 and J usage is TRBJ2-1; D possibly corresponds to TRBD1 (6 bases). V shed 7 bases and J shed 6 bases, with 25 bases lying between them. From germline, CDR1 is SNHLY and CDR2 FYNNEI. This CDR3 spans 17 amino acids. In DNA form, the CDR3 reads TGTGCCAGCATCCGTTCCCAGGGGTTGGGCTTTAGCAATGAGCAGTTCTTC. This codes for CASIRSQGLGFSNEQFF. Full variable domain (outside the CDR3, taken from reference TRBV2 and TRBJ2-1): EPEVTQTPSHQVTQMGQEVILRCVPISNHLYFYWYRQILGQKVEFLVSFYNNEISEKSEIFDDQFSVERPDGSNFTLKIRSTKLEDSAMYFCASIRSQGLGFSNEQFFGPGTRLTVL.

The J gene is TRBJ2-7, the V gene TRBV7-9; 8 nucleotides match TRBD2. CDR3 size: 15 residues. Germline CDR1 is SEHNR and CDR2 is FQNEAQ (reference sequence). V shed 1 base and J 2 bases; nucleotides not matched to a gene: 4. CDR3 sequence reads: CASSLGREVPYEQYF. CDR3 DNA sequence: TGTGCCAGCAGCTTAGGGCGGGAGGTCCCCTACGAGCAGTACTTC.

The J gene is TRBJ1-5, the V gene TRBV5-6, with D perhaps matching TRBD1 (5 bases). From germline, CDR1 is SGHDT and CDR2 YYEEEE. Deletions cut 2 bases from V and 7 bases from J, with 10 bases between. The CDR3 extends over 13 amino acids. As DNA, the CDR3 is TGTGCCAGCAGCTTTCAGGGAATCCAGCCCCAGCATTTT. Its translation is CASSFQGIQPQHF. The complete variable domain, with remaining parts taken from reference TRBV5-6 and TRBJ1-5, reads DAGVTQSPTHLIKTRGQQVTLRCSPKSGHDTVSWYQQALGQGPQFIFQYYEEEERQRGNFPDRFSGHQFPNYSSELNVNALLLGDSALYLCASSFQGIQPQHFGDGTRLSIL.

The chain carries TRBV6-5 and TRBJ2-3; 7 bases fit TRBD1. The V and J ends lost 4 bases and 4 bases, in that order; junction bases with no gene match: 5. The germline gives CDR1 MNHEY, CDR2 SVGAGI. This CDR3 contains 14 residues. The CDR3 DNA reads TGTGCCAGCAGTTCGGACAGGTCCCCAGATACGCAGTATTTT. The encoded protein is CASSSDRSPDTQYF.

The CDR3 loop reads CASSSMGLQPQHF. In DNA form, the CDR3 reads TGTGCCAGCAGTTCTATGGGTCTACAGCCCCAGCATTTT. This sequence joins TRBV6-5 and TRBJ1-5; D is unclear. The CDR3 spans 13 residues. V shed 4 bases and J shed 7 bases, with 11 bases lying between them. Germline V gene data show CDR1 as MNHEY and CDR2 as SVGAGI.